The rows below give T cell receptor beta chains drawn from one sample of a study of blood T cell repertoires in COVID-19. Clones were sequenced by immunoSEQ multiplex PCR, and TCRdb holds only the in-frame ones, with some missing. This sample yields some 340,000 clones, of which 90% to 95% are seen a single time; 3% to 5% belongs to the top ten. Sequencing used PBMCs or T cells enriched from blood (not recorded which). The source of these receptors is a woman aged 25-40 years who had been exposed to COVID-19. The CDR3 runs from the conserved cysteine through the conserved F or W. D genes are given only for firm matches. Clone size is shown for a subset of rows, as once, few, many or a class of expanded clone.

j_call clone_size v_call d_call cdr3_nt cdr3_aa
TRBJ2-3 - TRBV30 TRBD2 TGTGCCTGGGGGAATAGCGGGGGCCGCACAGATACGCAGTATTTT CAWGNSGGRTDTQYF
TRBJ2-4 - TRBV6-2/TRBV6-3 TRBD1 TGTGCCAGCAGTCGGACAGGGGTCGCCAAAAACATTCAGTACTTC CASSRTGVAKNIQYF
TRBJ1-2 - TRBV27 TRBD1 TGTGCCAGCAGTTTAGCCCCGCCAGGGGGCAACGGCTACACCTTC CASSLAPPGGNGYTF
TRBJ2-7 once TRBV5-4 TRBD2 TGTGCCAGCAGCCAGGAGCGGGGCCTTACCTACGAGCAGTACTTC CASSQERGLTYEQYF
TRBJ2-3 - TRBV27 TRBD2 TGTGCCAGCAGTTTACAAATAGCGGGGGGGCCGGTTATGTATACGCAGTATTTT CASSLQIAGGPVMYTQYF
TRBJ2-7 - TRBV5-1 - TGCGCCAGCAGCTTGGGATTTGGAGGGAACTACGAGCAGTACTTC CASSLGFGGNYEQYF
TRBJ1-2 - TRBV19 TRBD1 TGTGCCAGTAGTATAAGAGGGACAGGGGGTCCTAACTATGGCTACACCTTC CASSIRGTGGPNYGYTF
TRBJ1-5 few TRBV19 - TGTGCCAGTAGTTTCGGGGGGAATCAGCCCCAGCATTTT CASSFGGNQPQHF
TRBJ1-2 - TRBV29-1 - TGCAGCGCTGGGCCGGTCGACCACTATGGCTACACCTTC CSAGPVDHYGYTF
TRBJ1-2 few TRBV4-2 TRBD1 TGTGCCAGCAGCCGGGGGGATGAAGGGGGCGACTATGGCTACACCTTC CASSRGDEGGDYGYTF
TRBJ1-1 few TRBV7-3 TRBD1 TGTGCCAGCAGCCCCCGACAGGGCTCTTCTACTGAAGCTTTCTTT CASSPRQGSSTEAFF
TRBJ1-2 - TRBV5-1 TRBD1 TGCGCCAGCAGCTCCGGGACAGGGAATGGCTACACCTTC CASSSGTGNGYTF
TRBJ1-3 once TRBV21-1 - TGTGCCAGCAGCAAGGTACAGGGCTCTGGAAACACCATATATTTT CASSKVQGSGNTIYF
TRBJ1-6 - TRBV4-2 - TGTGCCAGCAGCCAAGTGCCAGAAGATTCACCCCTCCACTTT CASSQVPEDSPLHF
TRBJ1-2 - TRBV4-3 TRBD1 TGCGCCAGCAGCCAGAGCCGGGACAGCTATGGCTACACCTTC CASSQSRDSYGYTF
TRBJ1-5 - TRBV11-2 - TGTGCCAGCAGCTGGGGACTGCATAATCAGCCCCAGCATTTT CASSWGLHNQPQHF
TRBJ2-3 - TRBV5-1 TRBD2 TGCGCCAGCAGCTTGGCAGCGGGGCCCACAGATACGCAGTATTTT CASSLAAGPTDTQYF
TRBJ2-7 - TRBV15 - TGTGCCACCAGCAGAGATCCCTTGACAGACTACGAGCAGTACTTC CATSRDPLTDYEQYF
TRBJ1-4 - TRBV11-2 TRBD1 TGTGCCAGCGGTTTGACAGGGATGGGTGAAAAACTGTTTTTT CASGLTGMGEKLFF
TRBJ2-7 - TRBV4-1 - TGCGCCAGCAGCCAAGTCATCTTGCGGGACGGACCCTACGAGCAGTACTTC CASSQVILRDGPYEQYF
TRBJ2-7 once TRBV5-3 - TGTGCCAGAAGCCCCGACGGCAGCGACGAGCAGTACTTC CARSPDGSDEQYF
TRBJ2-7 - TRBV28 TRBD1 TGTGCCAGCAGTTTTTTAAACAGGGGGCCCTCCTACGAGCAGTACTTC CASSFLNRGPSYEQYF
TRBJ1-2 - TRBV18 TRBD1 TGTGCCAGCTCACCCGACAGGGGCTCGCGCGGCTACACCTTC CASSPDRGSRGYTF
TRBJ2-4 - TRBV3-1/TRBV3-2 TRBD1 TGTGCCAGCAGCCATAGACAGGGAAAAAACATTCAGTACTTC CASSHRQGKNIQYF
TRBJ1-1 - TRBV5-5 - TGTGCCAGCAGCCAAGGACAGTGGGCTGAAGCTTTCTTT CASSQGQWAEAFF
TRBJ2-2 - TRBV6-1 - TGTGCCAGCAGTGAAGCAATAGGCGGCGCGAACACCGGGGAGCTGTTTTTT CASSEAIGGANTGELFF
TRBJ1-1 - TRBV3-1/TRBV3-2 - TGTGCCAGCGGACTACAGGTTGGCACTGAAGCTTTCTTT CASGLQVGTEAFF
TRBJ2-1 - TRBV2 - TGTGCCAGCAGTACAGGACCCAGCTCCTACAATGAGCAGTTCTTC CASSTGPSSYNEQFF
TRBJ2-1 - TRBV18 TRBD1 TGTGCCAGCTCACCTCCGACAGGGGGCAATACCTACAATGAGCAGTTCTTC CASSPPTGGNTYNEQFF
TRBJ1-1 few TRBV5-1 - TGCGCCAGCAGCTTGGAGGGGCTGAACACTGAAGCTTTCTTT CASSLEGLNTEAFF
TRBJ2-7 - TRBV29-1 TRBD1 TGCAGCGTTGCCTCGGGACAGGGGGTAACCTACGAGCAGTACTTC CSVASGQGVTYEQYF
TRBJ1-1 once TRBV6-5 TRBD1 TGTGCCAGCAGCCCGGGACAGGGAATCCGGGGAGCTTTCTTT CASSPGQGIRGAFF
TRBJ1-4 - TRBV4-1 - TGCGCCAGCAGCCAAGTGGCGGGACGGATTAATGAAAAACTGTTTTTT CASSQVAGRINEKLFF
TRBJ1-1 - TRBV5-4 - TGTGCCAGCAGGGATCAGGGGAGAAACACTGAAGCTTTCTTT CASRDQGRNTEAFF
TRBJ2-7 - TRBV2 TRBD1 TGTGCCAGCAGTGACGCACCGGGACAGGGACCCTACGAGCAGTACTTC CASSDAPGQGPYEQYF
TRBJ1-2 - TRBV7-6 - TGTGCCAGCAGCTTAGAATTGGAGGGAAGGTTCGGCGGCTACACCTTC CASSLELEGRFGGYTF
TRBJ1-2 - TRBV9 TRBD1 TGTGCCAACAGGACAGGGGCACCGTATGGCTACACCTTC CANRTGAPYGYTF
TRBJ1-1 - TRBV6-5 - TGTGCCAGCAGTACCACCGGGAACACTGAAGCTTTCTTT CASSTTGNTEAFF
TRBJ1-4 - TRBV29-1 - TGCAGCGTCGCGGGGGGACTAAATGAAAAACTGTTTTTT CSVAGGLNEKLFF
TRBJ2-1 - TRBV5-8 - TGTGCCAGCAGCCCTATTATGGGGCGATCCTACAATGAGCAGTTCTTC CASSPIMGRSYNEQFF
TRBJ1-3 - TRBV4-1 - TGCGCCAGCAGCCCGATAGACAGCTCTGGAAACACCATATATTTT CASSPIDSSGNTIYF
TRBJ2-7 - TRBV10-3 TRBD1 TGTGCCATCAGTGAGGGGACAGGCCCCTACGAGCAGTACTTC CAISEGTGPYEQYF
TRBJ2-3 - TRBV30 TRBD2 TGTGCCTGGAGTGTTACTAGCGTGAAAGATACGCAGTATTTT CAWSVTSVKDTQYF
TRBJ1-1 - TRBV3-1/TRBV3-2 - TGTGCCAGCAGCCAGGGCAGGGAGGCGAACACTGAAGCTTTCTTT CASSQGREANTEAFF
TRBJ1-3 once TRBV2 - TGTGCCAGCAGTCCCAGCGATGGCTCTGGAAACACCATATATTTT CASSPSDGSGNTIYF
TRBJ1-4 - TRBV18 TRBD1 TGTGCCAGCTCACCATTGACAGGGCAAGGTGAAAAACTGTTTTTT CASSPLTGQGEKLFF
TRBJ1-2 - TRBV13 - TGTGCCAGCAGCTTAGGACAGGGAAGAAACTATGGCTACACCTTC CASSLGQGRNYGYTF
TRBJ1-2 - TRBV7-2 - TGTGCCAGCAGCCCACGGGGGTCTTTCTATGGCTACACCTTC CASSPRGSFYGYTF
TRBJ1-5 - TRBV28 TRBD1 TGTGCCAGCAGTTTACCCCGCCGGGAGGGGGCTAGCAATCAGCCCCAGCATTTT CASSLPRREGASNQPQHF
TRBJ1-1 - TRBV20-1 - TGCAGTGCTGCGGGCAGAGAAGCTTTCTTT CSAAGREAFF
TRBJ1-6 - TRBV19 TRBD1 TGTGCCAGTAGTTTTACAGGGGACTCAAATTCACCCCTCCACTTT CASSFTGDSNSPLHF
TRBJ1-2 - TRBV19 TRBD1 TGTGCCAGTAGCACAGGGGGCGATGGCTACACCTTC CASSTGGDGYTF
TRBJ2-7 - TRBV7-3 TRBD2 TGTGCCAGCAGCTTCTCTAGCGGGGGCTTATACGAGCAGTACTTC CASSFSSGGLYEQYF
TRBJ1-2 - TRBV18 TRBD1 TGTGCCAGCTCACCACCTGGGCAGGGGGCAGTCAATGGCTACACCTTC CASSPPGQGAVNGYTF
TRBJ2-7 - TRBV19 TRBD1 TGTGCCAGTAGTATTACGGGACAGTCAATGGGGCGCGAGCAGTACTTC CASSITGQSMGREQYF